This entry lists 10 T cell receptor beta chains sequenced from one sample in a study of memory CD4+ T cells and cytomegalovirus serostatus. Single viable CD3+CD4+CD8-CD45RO+ cells were sorted as the memory CD4+ T cells. TCRdb's table, derived via immunoSEQ multiplex PCR, lists solely in-frame clones and lacks some. The data show tens of thousands of clones, 65% to 80% seen once. The sample consisted of memory CD4+ T cells from blood. The receptors here all came from an adult in good health and CMV-seronegative. Some clones in this sample may be carry-over from other donors' samples.

The V call is TRBV18, the J call TRBJ2-3; TRBD1 might be the D (5 bases). The germline V and J ends were trimmed by 4 bases and 4 bases, with 12 bases remaining between them. This CDR3 has 14 residues. From germline, CDR1 is KGHSH and CDR2 LQKENI. CDR3 coding DNA: TGTGCCAGCTCACGGGCCACAGGTTCAGATACGCAGTATTTT. This translates into CASSRATGSDTQYF.

In DNA form, the CDR3 reads TGTGCCAGCAGTGCCAGGACAGGGGGCCACACCATATATTTT. Protein sequence: CASSARTGGHTIYF. The V call is TRBV2, the J call TRBJ1-3; 11 bases match TRBD1. The V segment lost 4 bases and the J segment 8 bases; nucleotides outside the gene matches: 4. CDR3 length equals 14 residues. Germline V lookup: CDR1 SNHLY, CDR2 FYNNEI.

The chain is built from TRBV7-9 and TRBJ2-1; 11 nucleotides line up with TRBD2. The CDR3 contains 15 residues. The germline gives CDR1 SEHNR, CDR2 FQNEAQ (reference sequence). Losses at the gene ends were 6 bases for V and 2 bases for J; bases not matched to a gene: 3. The CDR3 nucleotides read TGTGCCAGCAGGGGGACTAGCGGAACCTACAATGAGCAGTTCTTC. The encoded protein is CASRGTSGTYNEQFF.

The chain links TRBV7-2 to TRBJ1-2, with 7 bases matching TRBD1. The CDR3 is 13 residues long. Germline V gene lookup returns CDR1 SGHTA and CDR2 FQGNSA. The junction had 3 bases not matched to a gene; V was cut back by 5 bases and J by 3 bases. CDR3 sequence: CASSMTGYYGYTF. DNA for the CDR3: TGTGCCAGCAGCATGACAGGGTACTATGGCTACACCTTC.

The chain uses TRBV6-6 and TRBJ2-3, with a possible D match to TRBD1 (8 bases). This CDR3 comprises 15 residues. Germline V lookup: CDR1 MNHNY, CDR2 SVGAGI (reference sequence). Trimming shortened V by 7 bases and J by 4 bases, and 18 bases separated the two germline ends. CDR3 coding DNA: TGTGCCAGCACCACACAGGGGGGGGGCCCAGATACGCAGTATTTT. Translated: CASTTQGGGPDTQYF.

The J gene is TRBJ2-1, the V gene TRBV5-4; TRBD2 matches at 10 bases. Trimming cost V 3 bases and J 3 bases; bases outside gene matches: 3. The CDR3 sequence is 15 residues long. Germline CDR1 SGHNT, CDR2 YYREEE (reference sequence). The DNA of the CDR3 is TGTGCCAGCAGCTCCCTAGCGGGAGACTACAATGAGCAGTTCTTC. This sequence encodes CASSSLAGDYNEQFF. Full variable domain (missing parts from reference TRBV5-4 and TRBJ2-1): ETGVTQSPTHLIKTRGQQVTLRCSSQSGHNTVSWYQQALGQGPQFIFQYYREEENGRGNFPPRFSGLQFPNYSSELNVNALELDDSALYLCASSSLAGDYNEQFFGPGTRLTVL.

The J gene is TRBJ1-2, the V gene TRBV9; TRBD1 matches 7 bases. Germline CDR1 is SGDLS and CDR2 is YYNGEE. With 3 bases clipped from V and 7 bases from J, the junction kept 12 bases outside the gene matches. The CDR3 totals 15 residues. DNA of the CDR3: TGTGCCAGCAGCGCCCACAGGGGAGGAGGAGTTGGCTACACCTTC. Translated, it gives CASSAHRGGGVGYTF.

V gene TRBV11-3 combines with J gene TRBJ2-3; D gene ambiguous. V was clipped by 1 base and J by 4 bases, with 3 bases between them. This CDR3 spans 12 amino acids. The germline V gene has CDR1 SGHNT and CDR2 YENEEA. The CDR3 coding sequence is TGTGCCAGCAGCTTAGGTCCAGATACGCAGTATTTT. As protein: CASSLGPDTQYF.

V gene TRBV9 combines with J gene TRBJ1-1, with 7 bases identical to TRBD1. With V trimmed by 4 bases and J by 5 bases, 8 bases remained unmatched. The CDR3 has 14 amino acids. The V gene's germline CDR1 is SGDLS and CDR2 YYNGEE. DNA for the CDR3: TGTGCCAGCAGCCTGACAGGGATGAGAACTGAAGCTTTCTTT. This encodes CASSLTGMRTEAFF.

The rearrangement links TRBV10-2 to TRBJ1-5; possible D gene TRBD1, 5 bases. Germline CDR1 and CDR2: WSHSY and SAAADI. Deletions cut 1 base from V and 4 bases from J, with 8 bases between. CDR3 length: 14 amino acids. The DNA for the CDR3 is TGCGCCAGCAGTGAGTATGGGGGTAATCAGCCCCAGCATTTT. It encodes CASSEYGGNQPQHF.